This TCR beta chain was obtained from a study of identifying expanded T cells in peripheral blood. Generated by immunoSEQ multiplex PCR, the TCRdb table keeps only in-frame clones and is missing some. Of roughly 92,000 clones listed, more than 70% are singletons. Study observations and caveats: About 1.3 clones differed between technical replicates, versus approximately 17 and 20 over time.

This clone showed up just a few times. Its target is not known. Looked up from germline, CDR1 is SGHAT and CDR2 is FQNNGV. The V gene end was trimmed by 3 bases and the J gene end by 5 bases; junction bases not matched to a gene: 12. This CDR3 has 16 residues. The sample consisted of blood. The rearrangement links TRBV11-2 to TRBJ2-5; TRBD1 matches 7 bases. This receptor was identified in a person aged 18 to 75 in good health. The chain's CDR3 is CASSLLSGTARETQYF. DNA of the CDR3: TGTGCCAGCAGCTTGCTATCCGGGACAGCGCGCGAGACCCAGTACTTC. The complete variable domain, with remaining parts taken from reference TRBV11-2 and TRBJ2-5, reads EAGVAQSPRYKIIEKRQSVAFWCNPISGHATLYWYQQILGQGPKLLIQFQNNGVVDDSQLPKDRFSAERLKGVDSTLKIQPAKLEDSAVYLCASSLLSGTARETQYFGPGTRLLVL.